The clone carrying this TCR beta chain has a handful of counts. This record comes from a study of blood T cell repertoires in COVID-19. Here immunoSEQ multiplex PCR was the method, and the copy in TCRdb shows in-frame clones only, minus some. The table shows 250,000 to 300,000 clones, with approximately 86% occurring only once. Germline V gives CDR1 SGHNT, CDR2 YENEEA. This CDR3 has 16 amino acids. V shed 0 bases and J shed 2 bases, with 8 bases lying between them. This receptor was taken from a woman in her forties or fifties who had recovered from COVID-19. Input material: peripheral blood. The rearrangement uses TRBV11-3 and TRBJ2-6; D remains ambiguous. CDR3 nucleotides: TGTGCCAGCAGCTTAGACAGGCGCGCTGGGGCCAACGTCCTGACTTTC. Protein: CASSLDRRAGANVLTF.